Listed below are T cell receptor beta chains from one sample, sequenced in a study of blood T cell repertoires in COVID-19. Some clones are missing from TCRdb's copy, which holds only in-frame ones; the method was immunoSEQ multiplex PCR. The sample comprises about 210,000 clones, roughly 89% of which are singletons, and about 9.3% rests with the top ten. Specimen: PBMCs or T cells enriched from blood (not recorded which). The receptors derive from a man between 18 and 29 years old with acute COVID-19. The CDR3 runs from the conserved cysteine through the conserved F or W. The order of the fields is J gene, clone size, V gene, D gene, CDR3 protein, CDR3 DNA. A D gene is named only where the DNA matches it firmly. Not all rows give a size; the values are once, few, many and, for expanded clones, a class.

>TRBJ1-1|.|TRBV7-9|.
CASSFGQREAFF
TGTGCCAGCAGCTTCGGACAGCGAGAAGCTTTCTTT
>TRBJ1-5|.|TRBV28|.
CASTSYSNQPQHF
TGTGCCAGCACCTCTTATAGCAATCAGCCCCAGCATTTT
>TRBJ2-6|.|TRBV29-1|TRBD1
CSVETDRSGANVLTF
TGCAGCGTTGAAACGGACAGGTCTGGGGCCAACGTCCTGACTTTC
>TRBJ1-1|.|TRBV5-4|.
CASSLEGGVTEAFF
TGTGCCAGCAGCTTGGAAGGCGGGGTGACTGAAGCTTTCTTT
>TRBJ2-1|.|TRBV7-3|TRBD2
CASSTEGLAGAGEQFF
TGTGCCAGCAGCACAGAGGGACTAGCGGGAGCTGGTGAGCAGTTCTTC
>TRBJ1-4|.|TRBV3-1/TRBV3-2|.
CASSPGGARLFF
TGTGCCAGCAGCCCGGGGGGGGCTAGACTGTTTTTT
>TRBJ2-3|.|TRBV2|TRBD2
CADGMGSGLPDTQYF
TGTGCCGACGGGATGGGTAGCGGGCTTCCAGATACGCAGTATTTT
>TRBJ1-2|once|TRBV5-8|.
CASSLDKSGYTF
TGTGCCAGCAGCTTGGATAAATCCGGCTACACCTTC
>TRBJ2-4|.|TRBV5-4|TRBD1
CASSPDRLAKNIQYF
TGTGCCAGCAGCCCGGACAGGCTAGCCAAAAACATTCAGTACTTC
>TRBJ2-1|.|TRBV10-1|.
CASSEPTKDSPYNEQFF
TGCGCCAGCAGTGAGCCGACCAAGGACAGTCCCTACAATGAGCAGTTCTTC
>TRBJ1-5|.|TRBV7-9|.
CASSRTTGQNQPQHF
TGTGCCAGCAGTCGAACGACAGGCCAGAATCAGCCCCAGCATTTT
>TRBJ1-1|.|TRBV6-5|.
CASSYDQGGSTEAFF
TGTGCCAGCAGTTACGACCAGGGAGGGAGCACTGAAGCTTTCTTT
>TRBJ1-1|.|TRBV30|TRBD1
CASRTGANTEAFF
TGTGCCTCCCGGACAGGGGCGAACACTGAAGCTTTCTTT
>TRBJ2-1|.|TRBV25-1|.
CASSATVRSYNEQFF
TGTGCCAGCAGTGCGACAGTCCGATCCTACAATGAGCAGTTCTTC
>TRBJ2-2|.|TRBV28|TRBD1
CASSMKNYRDRGFPTTGELFF
TGTGCCAGCAGTATGAAAAACTACCGGGACAGGGGATTTCCGACCACCGGGGAGCTGTTTTTT
>TRBJ2-5|.|TRBV7-2|TRBD1
CASSPDRGETQYF
TGTGCCAGCAGCCCAGACAGGGGGGAGACCCAGTACTTC
>TRBJ1-5|.|TRBV12-3/TRBV12-4|.
CASRQANGPQHF
TGTGCCAGCAGGCAGGCTAATGGGCCCCAGCATTTT
>TRBJ2-7|.|TRBV11-3|TRBD1
CASSSPDRAYEQYF
TGTGCCAGCAGCTCCCCGGACAGGGCCTACGAGCAGTACTTC
>TRBJ1-6|.|TRBV12-5|.
CASGQGSSPLHF
TGTGCTAGTGGTCAGGGGAGTTCACCCCTCCACTTT
>TRBJ2-2|.|TRBV3-1/TRBV3-2|TRBD2
CASSPNSLAGTRIHTGELFF
TGTGCCAGCAGCCCGAACTCCCTAGCGGGAACGAGGATCCACACCGGGGAGCTGTTTTTT
>TRBJ2-1|.|TRBV7-2|.
CASSLGQGHYNEQFF
TGTGCCAGCAGCTTGGGGCAGGGGCACTACAATGAGCAGTTCTTC
>TRBJ2-3|.|TRBV7-9|TRBD1
CASSLEGTGSDTQYF
TGTGCCAGCAGCTTAGAGGGGACAGGGTCAGATACGCAGTATTTT
>TRBJ1-5|.|TRBV19|TRBD1
CASNSGTDQPQHF
TGTGCCAGTAATTCCGGGACAGATCAGCCCCAGCATTTT
>TRBJ2-7|.|TRBV2|TRBD1
CASRGQGVSYEQYF
TGTGCCAGCAGGGGACAGGGGGTATCCTACGAGCAGTACTTC
>TRBJ2-3|.|TRBV4-1|TRBD2
CASSPAGSGRALGDTDTQYF
TGCGCCAGCAGCCCCGCGGGTAGCGGGAGGGCCCTTGGAGACACAGATACGCAGTATTTT
>TRBJ1-2|few|TRBV28|TRBD1
CASHLGRGRWDYGYTF
TGTGCCAGCCATCTCGGGAGGGGGCGGTGGGACTATGGCTACACCTTC
>TRBJ2-1|few|TRBV2|.
CASSEGGAVDEQFF
TGTGCCAGCAGTGAGGGGGGAGCGGTGGATGAGCAGTTCTTC
>TRBJ1-2|.|TRBV27|.
CASSLPGSTDGYTF
TGTGCCAGCAGTTTGCCGGGTTCCACTGATGGCTACACCTTC
>TRBJ1-3|.|TRBV29-1|.
CSVAGFSGNTIYF
TGCAGCGTCGCAGGGTTCTCTGGAAACACCATATATTTT
>TRBJ2-2|.|TRBV30|TRBD1
CAWEPGQGLEGTGELFF
TGTGCCTGGGAGCCGGGACAGGGGCTGGAAGGCACCGGGGAGCTGTTTTTT
>TRBJ1-1|.|TRBV25-1|TRBD1
CASSLTGGANTEAFF
TGTGCCAGCAGTCTGACAGGGGGGGCGAACACTGAAGCTTTCTTT
>TRBJ1-6|.|TRBV6-5|.
CASRRGNSPLHF
TGTGCCAGCAGAAGGGGGAATTCACCCCTCCACTTT
>TRBJ2-5|once|TRBV28|TRBD2
CASSGTSGGDQETQYF
TGTGCCAGCAGTGGGACTAGCGGGGGGGATCAGGAGACCCAGTACTTC
>TRBJ1-1|.|TRBV11-3|.
CASSLATENTEAFF
TGTGCCAGCAGCTTAGCAACAGAAAACACTGAAGCTTTCTTT
>TRBJ2-2|.|TRBV19|TRBD2
CASFSGRANGELFF
TGTGCCAGTTTCAGCGGGAGGGCTAACGGGGAGCTGTTTTTT
>TRBJ2-7|.|TRBV25-1|TRBD1
CASRGQGTYEQYF
TGTGCCAGCAGAGGACAGGGAACCTACGAGCAGTACTTC
>TRBJ1-4|.|TRBV12-3/TRBV12-4|TRBD1
CASSTYRDRKLFF
TGTGCCAGCAGTACGTACCGGGACAGAAAACTGTTTTTT
>TRBJ2-1|.|TRBV24-1|.
CATSDLSRQEFF
TGTGCCACCAGTGATTTGAGTCGGCAGGAGTTCTTC
>TRBJ1-5|.|TRBV12-3/TRBV12-4|.
CASSPDSNQPQHF
TGTGCCAGCAGTCCAGATAGCAATCAGCCCCAGCATTTT
>TRBJ1-5|few|TRBV6-2/TRBV6-3|.
CASSRTDRGNQPQHF
TGTGCCAGCAGTAGGACAGACAGAGGCAATCAGCCCCAGCATTTT
>TRBJ1-6|.|TRBV2|.
CASSVDGGYLSSYNSPLHF
TGTGCCAGCAGTGTGGACGGAGGGTATCTAAGCTCCTATAATTCACCCCTCCACTTT
>TRBJ2-2|.|TRBV6-5|.
CASSSFSGAGELFF
TGTGCCAGCAGTTCCTTTTCGGGGGCCGGGGAGCTGTTTTTT
>TRBJ2-1|once|TRBV5-6|.
CASSFFSAGGVVREQFF
TGTGCCAGCAGCTTTTTCTCGGCGGGCGGGGTCGTACGGGAGCAGTTCTTC
>TRBJ1-2|.|TRBV3-1/TRBV3-2|.
CASSQEGAYGYTF
TGTGCCAGCAGCCAAGAAGGGGCGTATGGCTACACCTTC
>TRBJ1-2|.|TRBV29-1|.
CSVEGDTETNYGYTF
TGCAGCGTTGAAGGGGACACGGAAACTAACTATGGCTACACCTTC
>TRBJ2-5|.|TRBV6-5|TRBD2
CASSLAGEPETQYF
TGTGCCAGCAGTCTAGCGGGAGAGCCAGAGACCCAGTACTTC
>TRBJ1-4|.|TRBV9|.
CASSETPQTGPNEKLFF
TGTGCCAGCAGCGAGACCCCACAGACAGGCCCTAATGAAAAACTGTTTTTT
>TRBJ2-1|.|TRBV29-1|.
CSALQDFSSYNEQFF
TGCAGCGCCCTCCAGGATTTCAGCTCCTACAATGAGCAGTTCTTC
>TRBJ1-5|.|TRBV12-5|.
CASGLSSQAQPQHF
TGTGCTAGTGGTTTGAGCTCCCAGGCACAGCCCCAGCATTTT
>TRBJ2-5|.|TRBV4-2|TRBD2
CASSQDSREGETQYF
TGTGCCAGCAGCCAAGATTCGCGGGAGGGAGAGACCCAGTACTTC
>TRBJ1-1|.|TRBV27|.
CASSAPGFFTEAFF
TGTGCCAGCAGTGCCCCGGGGTTTTTCACTGAAGCTTTCTTT
>TRBJ1-2|.|TRBV28|TRBD1
CASRTAGQGSGGYTF
TGTGCCAGCAGGACAGCGGGACAGGGATCGGGGGGCTACACCTTC
>TRBJ2-7|.|TRBV5-4|TRBD2
CASTPGASGSNYEQYF
TGTGCCAGCACCCCTGGGGCTAGCGGGAGCAACTACGAGCAGTACTTC
>TRBJ1-2|.|TRBV7-9|.
CASSLADSPNYGYTF
TGTGCCAGCAGCCTGGCGGACAGCCCTAACTATGGCTACACCTTC
>TRBJ2-1|.|TRBV29-1|.
CSVEVFEDLWRDDNEQFF
TGCAGCGTTGAGGTTTTTGAGGATCTATGGCGGGACGACAATGAGCAGTTCTTC